Each of the 24 T cell receptor beta chains below was sequenced from the same sample in a study of cytomegalovirus exposure and HLA in healthy donors. This PCR relied on a set of 60 Vbeta primers and 13 Jbeta primers. Libraries were prepared by immunoSEQ multiplex PCR; TCRdb keeps only in-frame clonotypes and omits some of them. The data show about 120,000 clones, about 10% seen once. The sequenced material came from PBMCs. The receptors originated from a woman between 18 and 29 years old in good health and CMV-seropositive.

The chain has TRBV5-6 and TRBJ2-5; 8 nucleotides line up with TRBD1. The CDR3 has 13 amino acids. Trimming took 4 bases from V and 5 from J; bases not matched to a gene: 4. Germline V gives CDR1 SGHDT, CDR2 YYEEEE. The CDR3 protein is CASSRQGWETQYF. CDR3 coding DNA: TGTGCCAGCAGCCGACAGGGGTGGGAGACCCAGTACTTC.

This clone is classed as medium-sized (0.01 to 0.1%). The chain employs TRBV4-2 and TRBJ1-3; D possibly corresponds to TRBD1 (5 bases). V dropped 0 bases and J dropped 0 bases, with 12 bases sitting between them. The CDR3 is 17 residues long. Germline V gene lookup returns CDR1 LGHNA and CDR2 YNFKEQ. The CDR3 spells CASSQDGQGLSGNTIYF. DNA for the CDR3: TGTGCCAGCAGCCAAGATGGTCAGGGCCTCTCTGGAAACACCATATATTTT.

The CDR3 sequence is CASSSGHFQGTGELFF. The CDR3, as DNA: TGTGCCAGCAGCTCAGGCCACTTTCAGGGCACCGGGGAGCTGTTTTTT. The chain employs TRBV5-8 and TRBJ2-2, with a tentative D call TRBD1 (5 bases). Germline V gene sequence: CDR1 SGHTS, CDR2 YDEGEE. The CDR3 length is 16 residues. V was pared by 3 bases and J by 4 bases, with 16 bases between.

This clone has more than one count but fewer than ten. The chain is built from TRBV2 and TRBJ2-1; 8 nucleotides match TRBD2. J lost 6 bases, V lost 7 bases, and 11 bases had no gene match. The germline gives CDR1 SNHLY, CDR2 FYNNEI. The CDR3 runs to 15 residues. The CDR3 loop is CASTLRSGSTNEQFF. CDR3 nucleotide sequence: TGTGCCAGCACTCTACGGAGCGGGAGTACCAATGAGCAGTTCTTC.

The V gene is TRBV10-3, the J gene TRBJ1-3, with 7 bases fitting TRBD1. Germline values: CDR1 ENHRY, CDR2 SYGVKD. V lost 6 bases and J lost 3; bases outside the gene matches: 5. This CDR3 contains 14 residues. The CDR3 region is CAIRGDSFGNTIYF. CDR3 sequence (DNA): TGTGCCATCAGGGGGGACAGCTTTGGAAACACCATATATTTT.

The chain links TRBV5-1 to TRBJ2-5; 7 bases agree with TRBD1. Gene TRBJ2-7 matches the end of the DNA better, so the J call may be wrong. CDR3 length equals 14 residues. Germline V CDR1 and CDR2: SGHRS, YFSETQ. CDR3 nucleotide sequence: TGCGCCAGCAGCTCCGGGGACAGAACGGGCGAGCAGTACTTC. This gives the protein CASSSGDRTGEQYF.

This clone occurred a few times. The genes are TRBV6-1 and TRBJ2-1, with D perhaps matching TRBD2 (5 bases). The CDR3 has 13 amino acids. V was trimmed by 8 bases and J by 3 bases, leaving 11 bases between them. Looked up from germline, CDR1 is MNHNS and CDR2 is SASEGT. The CDR3 DNA sequence: TGTGCCAGCGTAACGGGATTCTACAATGAGCAGTTCTTC. Amino acids: CASVTGFYNEQFF.

Turning to this clone: The sample carries other DNA sequences with the same CDR3. The chain couples TRBV20-1 to TRBJ1-1; D is undetermined. The CDR3 totals 11 residues. Trimming stripped 6 bases from V and 1 base from J, with 6 bases between. Germline values: CDR1 DFQATT, CDR2 SNEGSKA (reference sequence). The CDR3: CSAPGNTEAFF. CDR3 coding DNA: TGCAGTGCCCCAGGGAACACTGAAGCTTTCTTT.

The chain links TRBV10-3 to TRBJ1-2; 7 bases map to TRBD1. Germline V gene lookup returns CDR1 ENHRY and CDR2 SYGVKD. This CDR3 spans 16 amino acids. V lost 0 bases to trimming and J lost 8 bases; unmatched junction nucleotides: 12. The CDR3 reads CAISESPTLTGAGYTF. The CDR3 DNA follows: TGTGCCATCAGTGAGTCGCCAACTCTAACAGGGGCAGGCTACACCTTC.

The chain uses TRBV9 and TRBJ2-1; D remains ambiguous. Trimming took off 1 base at V and 9 bases at J, with 11 bases between the two ends. The CDR3 runs to 13 residues. Germline values: CDR1 SGDLS, CDR2 YYNGEE. CDR3 DNA: TGTGCCAGCAGCGTATTTGAGGTCACTGAGCAGTTCTTC. This sequence encodes CASSVFEVTEQFF.

The chain recombines TRBV7-6 with TRBJ2-7; possible D gene TRBD2, 7 bases. Germline CDR1 SGHVS, CDR2 FNYEAQ. With 1 base removed from V and 1 base from J, the gap between germline ends came to 14 bases. The CDR3 loop spans 16 amino acids. The CDR3 DNA is TGTGCCAGCAGCTTAGTGGGGGAGGGGGGGTCCTACGAGCAGTACTTC. Protein: CASSLVGEGGSYEQYF. The whole variable domain, filled in from reference TRBV7-6 and TRBJ2-7, reads GAGVSQSPRYKVTKRGQDVALRCDPISGHVSLYWYRQALGQGPEFLTYFNYEAQQDKSGLPNDRFSAERPEGSISTLTIQRTEQRDSAMYRCASSLVGEGGSYEQYFGPGTRLTVT.

This sequence joins TRBV5-1 and TRBJ2-2; 7 positions agree with TRBD2. In germline, CDR1 is SGHRS, CDR2 YFSETQ. This CDR3 is 16 amino acids long. V lost 0 bases, J lost 3 bases, and 5 bases stayed unmatched. The DNA of the CDR3 is TGCGCCAGCAGCTTGGATTTGCGGGAGCACACCGGGGAGCTGTTTTTT. Amino acid sequence: CASSLDLREHTGELFF. Drawing the rest from reference TRBV5-1 and TRBJ2-2, the complete variable domain is KAGVTQTPRYLIKTRGQQVTLSCSPISGHRSVSWYQQTPGQGLQFLFEYFSETQRNKGNFPGRFSGRQFSNSRSEMNVSTLELGDSALYLCASSLDLREHTGELFFGEGSRLTVL.

This clone was recorded a few times. The chain uses TRBV6-5 and TRBJ1-1; TRBD1 is a possible D gene (5 bases). Trimming stripped 3 bases from V and 2 bases from J, with 16 bases between. Germline V gene lookup returns CDR1 MNHEY and CDR2 SVGAGI. CDR3 size: 16 residues. In DNA, the CDR3 is TGTGCCAGCAGTTATTCTTGGGCAGGGCCCAACACTGAAGCTTTCTTT. It encodes CASSYSWAGPNTEAFF.

This clone was recorded a few times. The rearrangement uses TRBV7-9 and TRBJ1-1; D is ambiguous. The CDR3 runs to 12 residues. CDR1 is SEHNR, CDR2 FQNEAQ, per germline (reference sequence). V shed 8 bases and J shed 4 bases, with 11 bases lying between them. CDR3 sequence: CASSVGLTEAFF. In DNA, the CDR3 is TGTGCCAGCTCCGTTGGGCTCACTGAAGCTTTCTTT.

Notes on this clone: A read error may account for a junction end that differs from germline. This sequence joins TRBV7-7 and TRBJ2-7, with D perhaps TRBD2 (5 bases). This CDR3 spans 13 amino acids. Germline CDR1 and CDR2: SSHAT and FNYEAQ (reference sequence). The chain's CDR3 is CASSLGPRVEQYF. CDR3 coding DNA: TGTGCTAGCAGCTTAGGTCCGCGGGTCGAGCAGTACTTC.

The rearrangement uses TRBV19 and TRBJ1-1; no clear D gene. The ends were cut back, 5 bases at V and 0 bases at J, with 13 bases in the middle. Germline V gene data show CDR1 as LNHDA and CDR2 as SQIVND (reference sequence). The CDR3 spans 15 residues. Here the CDR3 DNA reads TGTGCCAGTAGTCCCCGACAAACAGTGAACACTGAAGCTTTCTTT. Amino acids: CASSPRQTVNTEAFF. Full variable domain (remainder filled in from reference TRBV19 and TRBJ1-1): DGGITQSPKYLFRKEGQNVTLSCEQNLNHDAMYWYRQDPGQGLRLIYYSQIVNDFQKGDIAEGYSVSREKKESFPLTVTSAQKNPTAFYLCASSPRQTVNTEAFFGQGTRLTVV.

The chain is built from TRBV19 and TRBJ1-2, with 8 bases aligning to TRBD1. Germline V gives CDR1 LNHDA, CDR2 SQIVND (reference sequence). The CDR3 is made up of 13 amino acids. V dropped 10 bases and J dropped 2; count of bases not matched to a gene: 6. This chain's CDR3 is CATRTGQNYGYTF. The CDR3, as DNA: TGTGCCACCCGGACAGGGCAGAACTATGGCTACACCTTC.

J is TRBJ2-5 and V is TRBV5-6; D ambiguous. The DNA end is more similar to TRBJ2-7, so the J call may be wrong. This CDR3 has 12 residues. Germline values: CDR1 SGHDT, CDR2 YYEEEE. The CDR3 region is CASSLDNYEQYF. In DNA form, the CDR3 reads TGTGCCAGCAGCTTGGACAACTACGAGCAGTACTTC.

This clone came up a few times. This sample includes further DNA sequences coding for the same CDR3. CDR3 amino acids: CASSLGQTYEQYF. CDR3 coding DNA: TGTGCCAGCAGCTTAGGACAGACCTACGAGCAGTACTTC. The genes are TRBV11-2 and TRBJ2-7, with TRBD1 as a possible D gene (5 bases). Germline-derived CDR1 and CDR2 are SGHAT and FQNNGV. The CDR3 spans 13 residues. Trimming left V 1 base short and J 2 bases short, with 6 bases between.

In its sample, this clone was seen a few times. The gene calls are TRBV28 and TRBJ2-5, with TRBD2 matching 7 bases. Germline CDR1 and CDR2: MDHEN and SYDVKM. This CDR3 comprises 15 residues. With V trimmed by 4 bases and J by 5 bases, 10 bases remained unmatched. The CDR3 nucleotides are TGTGCCAGCAGTTCCCCCGGCGGGAGTGGGGAGACCCAGTACTTC. It codes for CASSSPGGSGETQYF.

In the case of this clone: In the same sample, other DNA sequences code for this CDR3. This chain links TRBV6-1 with TRBJ1-1; 10 bases line up with TRBD1. There are 14 residues in the CDR3. Germline V gives CDR1 MNHNS, CDR2 SASEGT. J was trimmed by 1 base and V by 10 bases; bases with no gene match: 6. Here the CDR3 DNA reads TGTGCCATCCCGACAGGGGGCCCGAACACTGAAGCTTTCTTT. Protein sequence: CAIPTGGPNTEAFF.

The V call is TRBV11-3, the J call TRBJ2-6, with a tentative D call TRBD1 (6 bases). V dropped 0 bases and J dropped 1 base, with 16 bases sitting between them. Germline V gene data show CDR1 as SGHNT and CDR2 as YENEEA. The CDR3 is 19 residues long. DNA for the CDR3: TGTGCCAGCAGCTTAGATCTGAGGACAGTAGATTCTGGGGCCAACGTCCTGACTTTC. This sequence encodes CASSLDLRTVDSGANVLTF. Full variable domain (rest looked up from reference TRBV11-3 and TRBJ2-6): EAGVVQSPRYKIIEKKQPVAFWCNPISGHNTLYWYLQNLGQGPELLIRYENEEAVDDSQLPKDRFSAERLKGVDSTLKIQPAELGDSAVYLCASSLDLRTVDSGANVLTFGAGSRLTVL.

This sequence joins TRBV10-3 and TRBJ2-1; TRBD2 is a possible D gene (5 bases). V shed 11 bases and J shed 12 bases, with 14 bases lying between them. The CDR3 has 10 residues. The V gene's germline CDR1 is ENHRY and CDR2 SYGVKD. CDR3 in DNA: TGTGCCTCCGGGAACGAGGGGCAGTTCTTC. It yields the protein CASGNEGQFF.

This clone was seen more than once but under ten times. The gene calls are TRBV5-4 and TRBJ1-2; the D gene is possibly TRBD1 (5 bases). Trimming pared 3 bases from V and 10 bases from J, leaving 10 bases between. The V gene's germline CDR1 is SGHNT and CDR2 YYREEE (reference sequence). This CDR3 is built from 11 residues. CDR3 in DNA: TGTGCCAGCAGCTCAGGGATAGACTACACCTTC. Its protein product is CASSSGIDYTF.